The 20 T cell receptor beta chains given below trace back to one sample, sequenced in a study of radiation and T cells in renal cell carcinoma. Profiling relied on immunoSEQ multiplex PCR, and the TCRdb table lists in-frame clones only, not all of them. Of approximately 110,000 clones detected, about four fifths appear once; the ten largest clones hold 3%. Time point here: baseline pretreatment blood. Treatment here: 15 Gy SBRT to primary tumor, nephrectomy 4 weeks later. Here the sequenced sample was blood, taken from a patient whose treatment included radiotherapy and nephrectomy. The receptors derive from a woman in her sixties with renal cell carcinoma.

This chain joins TRBV19 and TRBJ2-2; TRBD2 is a possible D gene (5 bases). The germline V gene has CDR1 LNHDA and CDR2 SQIVND (reference sequence). Trimming shortened V by 0 bases and J by 1 base, and 15 bases separated the two germline ends. The CDR3 spans 18 residues. The chain's CDR3 is CASSIDGIRGMNTGELFF. The DNA of the CDR3 is TGTGCCAGTAGTATAGATGGGATTCGGGGTATGAACACCGGGGAGCTGTTTTTT.

The rearrangement links TRBV9 to TRBJ1-2, with 7 nucleotides matching TRBD1. Losses at the gene ends were 3 bases for V and 8 bases for J; bases not matched to a gene: 10. The germline CDR1 and CDR2 sequences are SGDLS and YYNGEE. The CDR3 is 14 residues long. The DNA of the CDR3 is TGTGCCAGCAGCGCTAGGGACAGCTCTAGGGGCTACACCTTC. The encoded protein is CASSARDSSRGYTF. The full variable domain, completed using reference TRBV9 and TRBJ1-2, is DSGVTQTPKHLITATGQRVTLRCSPRSGDLSVYWYQQSLDQGLQFLIQYYNGEERAKGNILERFSAQQFPDLHSELNLSSLELGDSALYFCASSARDSSRGYTFGSGTRLTVV.

In nucleotides, the CDR3 is TGCGCCAGCAGCTTGTCTCGCTCCTACGAGCAGTACTTC. Its protein is CASSLSRSYEQYF. The chain combines TRBV5-1 with TRBJ2-5, with D unclear. The J call could be wrong; TRBJ2-7 is a better fit for the DNA end. This CDR3 has 13 amino acids. Germline CDR1 is SGHRS and CDR2 is YFSETQ.

This chain connects TRBV27 to TRBJ2-1, with 7 bases that match TRBD1. This CDR3 is 15 amino acids long. From germline, CDR1 is MNHEY and CDR2 SMNVEV (reference sequence). Trimming at V came to 2 bases and at J to 1 base, leaving 2 bases not matched to a gene. The CDR3 region is CASSLEQGSYNEQFF. CDR3 sequence (DNA): TGTGCCAGCAGTTTAGAACAGGGGTCCTACAATGAGCAGTTCTTC.

V is TRBV5-1 and J is TRBJ1-3; the D gene is possibly TRBD1 (5 bases). V was pared by 4 bases and J by 4 bases, with 21 bases between. Germline-derived CDR1 and CDR2 are SGHRS and YFSETQ. CDR3 length: 17 residues. CDR3 nucleotide sequence: TGCGCCAGCAGCAGAACAAGAGATAACAGGTCCGGAAACACCATATATTTT. Protein sequence: CASSRTRDNRSGNTIYF.

The chain employs TRBV9 and TRBJ1-1; possibly TRBD1 for D (6 bases). Germline CDR1 SGDLS, CDR2 YYNGEE. The CDR3 runs to 14 residues. Trimming took 3 bases from V and 3 from J, leaving 12 bases between them. CDR3 region: CASSASGADTEAFF. The CDR3 nucleotides read TGTGCCAGCAGCGCCTCAGGGGCCGACACTGAAGCTTTCTTT.

The chain carries TRBV7-3 and TRBJ2-7; D is perhaps TRBD2 (6 bases). CDR3 length equals 15 residues. The germline V gene has CDR1 SGHTA and CDR2 FQGTGA. The V end was cut by 5 bases, the J end by 3 bases, with 17 bases between. This CDR3 is CASSPYGVGGYEQYF. Here the CDR3 DNA reads TGTGCCAGCAGCCCATACGGGGTGGGAGGCTACGAGCAGTACTTC.

The chain has TRBV7-9 and TRBJ2-1, with 12 bases that match TRBD2. The V and J ends lost 1 base and 7 bases, in that order; junction bases with no gene match: 5. Germline loops: CDR1 SEHNR, CDR2 FQNEAQ (reference sequence). The CDR3 is made up of 16 amino acids. CDR3 DNA sequence: TGTGCCAGCAGCTTAGGCTTCGGACTAGCGGGGAATGAGCAGTTCTTC. It is translated as CASSLGFGLAGNEQFF.

The CDR3 protein is CATSAGTGYEQYF. In DNA form, the CDR3 reads TGTGCCACCTCGGCCGGGACAGGGTACGAGCAGTACTTC. The chain employs TRBV15 and TRBJ2-7, with 9 nucleotides matching TRBD1. V was pared by 8 bases and J by 4 bases, with 6 bases of the junction left unmatched. Germline-derived CDR1 and CDR2 are LNHNV and YYDKDF (reference sequence). This CDR3 region has 13 residues.

This sequence joins TRBV27 and TRBJ2-5; D unresolved. Matching the DNA end better, TRBJ2-7 makes the J call doubtful. CDR1 MNHEY and CDR2 SMNVEV come from the germline V gene (reference sequence). The CDR3 contains 13 residues. The CDR3 coding sequence is TGTGCCAGCCCCGGCACCCCAGGCTACGAGCAGTACTTC. As protein: CASPGTPGYEQYF.

CDR3 coding DNA: TGTGCCAGCAGGAAAACAGGGGGTGGAGGCTACACCTTC. It specifies CASRKTGGGGYTF. V and J are TRBV28 and TRBJ1-2, with TRBD1 matching 8 bases. The CDR3 has 13 amino acids. J gave up 8 bases and V 6 bases, and 8 bases lay outside the gene matches. Germline CDR1 is MDHEN and CDR2 is SYDVKM.

Only a few counts were recorded for this clone. This chain connects TRBV5-1 to TRBJ1-4; possibly TRBD1 for D (5 bases). The CDR3 extends over 13 amino acids. Germline assignment: CDR1 SGHRS and CDR2 YFSETQ. V was cut by 6 bases and J by 0 bases, with 6 bases left in between. CDR3 protein: CASTGATNEKLFF. The CDR3, as DNA: TGCGCCAGCACGGGGGCAACTAATGAAAAACTGTTTTTT.

This clone was observed many times. The sample carries other DNA sequences with the same CDR3. The V gene is TRBV30, the J gene TRBJ2-7; D not certain. The V end was cut by 7 bases, the J end by 7 bases, with 17 bases between. CDR3 length: 12 residues. Germline V gene sequence: CDR1 GTSNPN, CDR2 SVGIG (reference sequence). The CDR3 here is CASQPISGEQYF. The CDR3 DNA sequence: TGTGCCTCCCAGCCTATTTCTGGGGAGCAGTACTTC.

This clone was seen just once. This rearrangement joins TRBV28 to TRBJ2-2; 7 bases fit TRBD2. Germline V gene data show CDR1 as MDHEN and CDR2 as SYDVKM. V shed 2 bases and J 5 bases; nucleotides not matched to a gene: 8. CDR3 length equals 16 residues. In nucleotides, the CDR3 is TGTGCCAGCAGTTTAAAGACGGGGGGTACAACCGGGGAGCTGTTTTTT. It yields the protein CASSLKTGGTTGELFF.

The V call is TRBV7-2, the J call TRBJ2-3; D call uncertain. This CDR3 comprises 14 residues. The V and J ends lost 4 bases and 2 bases respectively, with 10 bases between them. CDR1 and CDR2 (germline): SGHTA, FQGNSA. DNA for the CDR3: TGTGCCAGCAGCTCGGACCCACCCACAGATACGCAGTATTTT. Protein sequence: CASSSDPPTDTQYF.

With regard to this clone: Different DNA sequences within this sample yield the same CDR3. This chain uses TRBV18 with TRBJ2-7; D is ambiguous. This CDR3 has 13 residues. V lost 1 base and J 0 bases, leaving 4 bases between the germline ends. Per the germline V gene, CDR1 is KGHSH and CDR2 is LQKENI. The CDR3 sequence is CASSPQSSYEQYF. CDR3 sequence (DNA): TGTGCCAGCTCACCACAAAGCTCCTACGAGCAGTACTTC.

The rearrangement uses TRBV11-2 and TRBJ1-5; D perhaps matches TRBD1 (6 bases). The CDR3 covers 16 residues. With 5 bases removed from V and 0 bases from J, the gap between germline ends came to 14 bases. Germline V gene sequence: CDR1 SGHAT, CDR2 FQNNGV. The CDR3 here is CASSATGPYSNQPQHF. CDR3 coding DNA: TGTGCCAGCAGCGCCACAGGGCCCTATAGCAATCAGCCCCAGCATTTT.

V is TRBV6-1 and J is TRBJ1-5; possible D gene TRBD1, 6 bases. Trimming took off 6 bases at V and 0 bases at J, with 9 bases between the two ends. The germline CDR1 and CDR2 sequences are MNHNS and SASEGT. This CDR3 region has 14 residues. As DNA, the CDR3 is TGTGCCAGCAGCGGACAGTCTAGCAATCAGCCCCAGCATTTT. Translated: CASSGQSSNQPQHF.

This sequence joins TRBV5-6 and TRBJ1-2; the D is unclear. This CDR3 is 15 amino acids long. V lost 0 bases, J lost 7 bases, and 16 bases lay in between. The germline gives CDR1 SGHDT, CDR2 YYEEEE. CDR3 bases: TGTGCCAGCAGCTTGGGCGTCTTCGGGGAGGCTGGCTACACCTTC. Protein sequence: CASSLGVFGEAGYTF. Using reference TRBV5-6 and TRBJ1-2 for the parts outside the CDR3, the full variable domain is DAGVTQSPTHLIKTRGQQVTLRCSPKSGHDTVSWYQQALGQGPQFIFQYYEEEERQRGNFPDRFSGHQFPNYSSELNVNALLLGDSALYLCASSLGVFGEAGYTFGSGTRLTVV.

The rearrangement joins TRBV10-3 to TRBJ1-3, with D perhaps matching TRBD1 (5 bases). This CDR3 spans 13 amino acids. The germline CDR1 and CDR2 sequences are ENHRY and SYGVKD. Between the trimmed V and J ends, which lost 10 bases and 2 bases, there was a span of 12 bases. The CDR3 nucleotides are TGTGCCACCTCGGGGGGGACTGGAAACACCATATATTTT. As protein: CATSGGTGNTIYF.